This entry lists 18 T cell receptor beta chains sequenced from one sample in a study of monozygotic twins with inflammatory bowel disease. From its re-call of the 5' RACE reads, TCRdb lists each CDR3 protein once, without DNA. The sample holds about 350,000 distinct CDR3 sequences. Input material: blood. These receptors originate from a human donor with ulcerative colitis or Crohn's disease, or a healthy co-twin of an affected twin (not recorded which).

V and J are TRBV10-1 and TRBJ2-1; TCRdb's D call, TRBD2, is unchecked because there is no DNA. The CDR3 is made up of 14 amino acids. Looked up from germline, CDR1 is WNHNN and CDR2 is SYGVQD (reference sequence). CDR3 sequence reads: CASSDSGTPGEQFF.

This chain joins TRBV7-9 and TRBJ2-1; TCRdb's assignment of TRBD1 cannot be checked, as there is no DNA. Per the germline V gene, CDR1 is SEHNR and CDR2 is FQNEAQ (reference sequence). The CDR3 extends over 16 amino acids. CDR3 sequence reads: CASSLGPGQGDNEQFF.

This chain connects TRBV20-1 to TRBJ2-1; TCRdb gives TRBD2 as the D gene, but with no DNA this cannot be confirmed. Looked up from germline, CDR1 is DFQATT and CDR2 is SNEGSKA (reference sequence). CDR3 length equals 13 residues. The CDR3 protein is CSARGGGRNEQFF.

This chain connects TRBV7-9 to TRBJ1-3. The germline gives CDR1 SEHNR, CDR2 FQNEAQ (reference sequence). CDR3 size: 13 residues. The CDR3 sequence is CASSSFSGNTIYF. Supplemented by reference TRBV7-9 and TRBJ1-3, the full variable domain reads DTGVSQNPRHKITKRGQNVTFRCDPISEHNRLYWYRQTLGQGPEFLTYFQNEAQLEKSRLLSDRFSAERPKGSFSTLEIQRTEQGDSAMYLCASSSFSGNTIYFGEGSWLTVV.

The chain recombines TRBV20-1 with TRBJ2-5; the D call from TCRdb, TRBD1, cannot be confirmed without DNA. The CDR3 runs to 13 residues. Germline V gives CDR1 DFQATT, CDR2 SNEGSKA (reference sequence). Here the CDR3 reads CSARVNRGETQYF.

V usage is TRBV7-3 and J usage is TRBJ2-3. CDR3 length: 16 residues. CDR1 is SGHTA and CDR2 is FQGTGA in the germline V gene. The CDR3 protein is CASSTTSTASTDTQYF. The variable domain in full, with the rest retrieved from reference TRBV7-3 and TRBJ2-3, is GAGVSQTPSNKVTEKGKYVELRCDPISGHTALYWYRQSLGQGPEFLIYFQGTGAADDSGLPNDRFFAVRPEGSVSTLKIQRTERGDSAVYLCASSTTSTASTDTQYFGPGTRLTVL.

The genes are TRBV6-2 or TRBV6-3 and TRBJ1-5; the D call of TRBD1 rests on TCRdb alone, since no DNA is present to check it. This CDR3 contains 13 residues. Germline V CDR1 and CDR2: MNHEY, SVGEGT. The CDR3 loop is CASSTTGGQPQHF.

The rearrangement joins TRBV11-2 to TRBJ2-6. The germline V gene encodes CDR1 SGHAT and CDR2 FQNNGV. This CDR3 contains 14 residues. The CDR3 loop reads CASSQYSGANVLTF.

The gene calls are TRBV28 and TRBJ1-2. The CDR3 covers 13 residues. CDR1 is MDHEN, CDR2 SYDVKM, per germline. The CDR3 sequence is CASSSSYLYGYTF.

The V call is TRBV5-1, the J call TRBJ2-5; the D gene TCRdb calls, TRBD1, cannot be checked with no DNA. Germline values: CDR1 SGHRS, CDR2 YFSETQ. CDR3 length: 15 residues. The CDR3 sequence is CASSGEQGGVGTQYF.

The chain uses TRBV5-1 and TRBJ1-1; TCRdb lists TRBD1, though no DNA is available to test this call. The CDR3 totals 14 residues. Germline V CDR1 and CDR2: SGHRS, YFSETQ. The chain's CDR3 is CASSTGQGGTEAFF. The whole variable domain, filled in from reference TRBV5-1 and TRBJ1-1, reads KAGVTQTPRYLIKTRGQQVTLSCSPISGHRSVSWYQQTPGQGLQFLFEYFSETQRNKGNFPGRFSGRQFSNSRSEMNVSTLELGDSALYLCASSTGQGGTEAFFGQGTRLTVV.

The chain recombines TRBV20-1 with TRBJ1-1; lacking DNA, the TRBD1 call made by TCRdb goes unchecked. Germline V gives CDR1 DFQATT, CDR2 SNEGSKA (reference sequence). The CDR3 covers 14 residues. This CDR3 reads CSALRTGGSTEAFF.

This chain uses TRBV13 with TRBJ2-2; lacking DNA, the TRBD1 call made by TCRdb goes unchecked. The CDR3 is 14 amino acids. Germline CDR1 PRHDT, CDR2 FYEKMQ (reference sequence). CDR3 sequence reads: CASSPGQTTGELIF.

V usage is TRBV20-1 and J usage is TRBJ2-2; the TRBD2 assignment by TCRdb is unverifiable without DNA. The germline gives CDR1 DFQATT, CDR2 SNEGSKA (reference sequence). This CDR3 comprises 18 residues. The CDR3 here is CSARVRQGLGTDTGELFF.

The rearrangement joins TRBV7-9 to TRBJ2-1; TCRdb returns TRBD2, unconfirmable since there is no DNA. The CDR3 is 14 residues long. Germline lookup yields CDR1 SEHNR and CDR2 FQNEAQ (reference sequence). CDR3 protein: CASSFLESGNEQFF.

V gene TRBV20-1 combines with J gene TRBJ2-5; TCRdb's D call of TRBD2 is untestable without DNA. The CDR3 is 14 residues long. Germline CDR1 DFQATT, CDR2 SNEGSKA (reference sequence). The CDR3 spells CSAMGRWGTETQYF.

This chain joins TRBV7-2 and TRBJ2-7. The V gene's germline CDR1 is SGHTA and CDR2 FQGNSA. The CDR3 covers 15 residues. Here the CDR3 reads CASSLGGQVVYEQYF.

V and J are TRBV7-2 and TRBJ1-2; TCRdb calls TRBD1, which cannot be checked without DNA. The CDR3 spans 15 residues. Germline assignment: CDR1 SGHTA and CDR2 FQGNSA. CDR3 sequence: CASSLNRLGPYGYTF.